The 21 T cell receptor beta chains below come from one sample, sequenced in a study of CD8+CD57+ T cells in acquired aplastic anemia. According to the study, genomic DNA was the template for TCR beta VDJ and CDR3 profiling. TCRdb ran MiXCR on the reads and lists one entry per CDR3 protein. The profile shows hundreds of thousands of distinct CDR3 sequences, about two thirds of them singletons. Sequencing was performed on sorted CD4+, CD8+, or CD8+CD57+ T cells (not recorded which) from PBMCs. The receptors originated from a human donor in good health, serving as a control.

This clonotype came up many times. The rearrangement joins TRBV29-1 to TRBJ1-2; perhaps TRBD1 as D (5 bases). Trimming left V 6 bases short and J 5 bases short, with 10 bases between. The CDR3 is made up of 11 amino acids. The germline V gene has CDR1 SQVTM and CDR2 ANQGSEA. This CDR3 is CSVWTTYGYTF. The DNA for the CDR3 is TGCAGCGTATGGACAACTTATGGCTACACCTTC.

The chain has TRBV7-2 and TRBJ2-5; a possible D gene is TRBD1 (6 bases). V shed 5 bases and J shed 5 bases, with 18 bases lying between them. CDR1 and CDR2 (germline): SGHTA, FQGNSA. This CDR3 contains 15 residues. CDR3 sequence: CASSVGQGPRETQYF. CDR3 nucleotide sequence: TGTGCCAGCAGCGTTGGGCAGGGGCCGCGGGAGACCCAGTACTTC. Full variable domain (remainder filled in from reference TRBV7-2 and TRBJ2-5): GAGVSQSPSNKVTEKGKDVELRCDPISGHTALYWYRQSLGQGLEFLIYFQGNSAPDKSGLPSDRFSAERTGGSVSTLTIQRTQQEDSAVYLCASSVGQGPRETQYFGPGTRLLVL.

This clonotype was picked up many times. In DNA, the CDR3 is TGTGCCAGCAGCGTGACAGGGCTGGGGTATGGCTACACCTTC. Its protein is CASSVTGLGYGYTF. The rearrangement uses TRBV9 and TRBJ1-2; 7 bases map to TRBD1. This CDR3 contains 14 residues. Losses at the gene ends were 2 bases for V and 5 bases for J; bases not matched to a gene: 6. Germline V gene sequence: CDR1 SGDLS, CDR2 YYNGEE.

For this clonotype: A junction boundary mismatches the germline segment, possibly from a read error. The rearrangement links TRBV4-1 to TRBJ2-7; 8 nucleotides agree with TRBD1. The CDR3 runs to 13 residues. CDR1 and CDR2 (germline): MGHRA, YSYEKL. The CDR3 coding sequence is TGCACCAGCAGAGCGGACAGGGACAACGAGCAGTACTTC. Translating it yields CTSRADRDNEQYF.

A note on this clonotype: Given the absence of the conserved phenylalanine or tryptophan at the CDR3 end, a read error is likely. Because the CDR3's place on the DNA is in doubt, the DNA is left out and the CDR3 is given as listed by TCRdb. The V call is TRBV7-6, the J call TRBJ1-2; TRBD1 was called by the table and not checked on the DNA. The germline CDR1 and CDR2 sequences are SGHVS and FNYEAQ. The CDR3 contains 13 residues when both ends are counted. CDR3: CASSWTYREQFSG.

To note about this clonotype: The CDR3 does not end in the conserved phenylalanine or tryptophan, so this is likely a read error. No DNA is shown, since the ends of the CDR3 on it are uncertain; the CDR3 is the one TCRdb lists. This sequence joins TRBV7-3 and TRBJ1-6. Counting both end residues, the CDR3 totals 13 amino acids. In germline, CDR1 is SGHTA, CDR2 FQGTGA. The CDR3 here is CATSIDFNSPGHI.

Details on this clonotype: This may arise from a read error, as a much more abundant clone is one base away. This chain uses TRBV6-2 or TRBV6-3 with TRBJ2-7; 8 positions match TRBD2. The CDR3 covers 13 residues. Germline V gives CDR1 MNHEY, CDR2 SVGEGT. Trimming took 8 bases from V and 0 from J; bases not matched to a gene: 3. CDR3 residues: CASAGGGSYEQYF. The CDR3 nucleotides read TGTGCCAGCGCGGGAGGAGGCTCCTACGAGCAGTACTTC.

This chain links TRBV18 with TRBJ1-3; tentative D call: TRBD1 (5 bases). Trimming cost V 3 bases and J 2 bases, with 11 bases left between them. Germline V gene data show CDR1 as KGHSH and CDR2 as LQKENI. There are 15 residues in the CDR3. This CDR3 is CASSPDIVTGNTIYF. In DNA form, the CDR3 reads TGTGCCAGCTCACCGGACATTGTCACTGGAAACACCATATATTTT.

The chain uses TRBV6-5 and TRBJ2-7; no firm D call. V lost 2 bases, J lost 2 bases, and 7 bases lay in between. Germline CDR1 is MNHEY and CDR2 is SVGAGI. The CDR3 has 13 residues. DNA for the CDR3: TGTGCCAGCAGTTACGGAGTCACCTACGAGCAGTACTTC. This translates into CASSYGVTYEQYF.

With respect to this clonotype: Since a much larger clone is just one base distant, this may be a read error. The V gene is TRBV14, the J gene TRBJ1-3, with D unresolved. The CDR3 contains 17 residues. Germline V gene sequence: CDR1 SGHDN, CDR2 FVKESK. The chain's CDR3 is CASSQDPPDYSGNTVYF. CDR3 nucleotides: TGTGCCAGCAGCCAAGATCCTCCGGACTACTCTGGAAACACCGTATATTTT. The complete variable domain, with remaining parts taken from reference TRBV14 and TRBJ1-3, reads EAGVTQFPSHSVIEKGQTVTLRCDPISGHDNLYWYRRVMGKEIKFLLHFVKESKQDESGMPNNRFLAERTGGTYSTLKVQPAELEDSGVYFCASSQDPPDYSGNTVYFGEGSWLTVV.

In its sample, this clonotype was seen many times. The gene calls are TRBV20-1 and TRBJ2-3; TRBD2 aligns across 10 bases. Germline lookup yields CDR1 DFQATT and CDR2 SNEGSKA (reference sequence). Germline trimming cut 7 bases from V and 8 bases from J; bases unmatched to any gene: 12. CDR3 length equals 14 residues. The CDR3 loop is CSGKQRGGGGTQYF. The CDR3 DNA follows: TGCAGTGGTAAACAGCGGGGGGGTGGTGGTACGCAGTATTTT.

The chain carries TRBV5-6 and TRBJ2-7; D may be TRBD1 or TRBD2 (5 bases each). The CDR3 runs 14 residues. The germline gives CDR1 SGHDT, CDR2 YYEEEE. The germline V and J ends were trimmed by 3 bases and 2 bases, with 12 bases remaining between them. CDR3 DNA: TGTGCCAGCAGCTCAGGGACCCGTACCTACGAGCAGTACTTC. Residues: CASSSGTRTYEQYF. The variable domain in full, with the rest retrieved from reference TRBV5-6 and TRBJ2-7, is DAGVTQSPTHLIKTRGQQVTLRCSPKSGHDTVSWYQQALGQGPQFIFQYYEEEERQRGNFPDRFSGHQFPNYSSELNVNALLLGDSALYLCASSSGTRTYEQYFGPGTRLTVT.

The V gene is TRBV2, the J gene TRBJ1-1; D remains ambiguous. Germline V gives CDR1 SNHLY, CDR2 FYNNEI. CDR3 length: 15 residues. Trimming took off 9 bases at V and 0 bases at J, with 17 bases between the two ends. The CDR3 is CARTTDPGVNTEAFF. CDR3 in DNA: TGTGCCAGGACTACGGACCCTGGGGTGAACACTGAAGCTTTCTTT.

This clonotype has at least ten counts. The genes are TRBV30 and TRBJ1-3; D gene ambiguous. From germline, CDR1 is GTSNPN and CDR2 SVGIG (reference sequence). The V end lost 3 bases, the J end lost 0 bases, and 6 bases lay between the germline ends. The CDR3 is made up of 13 amino acids. This chain's CDR3 is CAWSPGSGNTIYF. Written as DNA, the CDR3 is TGTGCCTGGAGCCCCGGCTCTGGAAACACCATATATTTT.

Comments on this clonotype: Since the CDR3 does not end with the conserved phenylalanine or tryptophan, this likely comes from a read error. It is unclear where the CDR3 begins or ends on the DNA, so no DNA is shown, and the CDR3 is as TCRdb lists it. The chain combines TRBV2 with TRBJ1-3; the table assigns TRBD1, which was not confirmed against the DNA. 14 amino acids form the CDR3, both terminal residues included. CDR1 and CDR2 (germline): SNHLY, FYNNEI. The CDR3 sequence: CASRTGGGGNTIGY.

This chain connects TRBV7-2 to TRBJ2-3; no clear D. V was clipped by 6 bases and J by 4 bases, with 14 bases between them. The CDR3 is 14 residues long. Germline V gene sequence: CDR1 SGHTA, CDR2 FQGNSA. As DNA, the CDR3 is TGTGCCAGCAGGTTTACCGCTGGGTCAGATACGCAGTATTTT. Protein product: CASRFTAGSDTQYF.

On this clonotype: The junction does not match germline at one end; this may be a read error. The chain couples TRBV19 to TRBJ2-7; tentatively, D is TRBD1 or TRBD2 (6 bases each). This CDR3 comprises 16 residues. Germline loops: CDR1 LNHDA, CDR2 SQIVND (reference sequence). This CDR3 reads CASSKGRETGRYEQYF. For the CDR3, the DNA is TGTGCCAGCAGTAAAGGTCGGGAGACAGGCCGCTACGAGCAGTACTTC. Based on the CDR3 plus reference TRBV19 and TRBJ2-7, the full variable domain is DGGITQSPKYLFRKEGQNVTLSCEQNLNHDAMYWYRQDPGQGLRLIYYSQIVNDFQKGDIAEGYSVSREKKESFPLTVTSAQKNPTAFYLCASSKGRETGRYEQYFGPGTRLTVT.

The chain carries TRBV20-1 and TRBJ1-5; D unclear. The CDR3 covers 14 residues. CDR1 and CDR2 from the germline V gene are DFQATT and SNEGSKA (reference sequence). The germline V and J ends were trimmed by 0 bases and 3 bases, with 9 bases remaining between them. For the CDR3, the DNA is TGCAGTGCTAGAGATAGACCTAACAATCAGCCCCAGCATTTT. Amino acids: CSARDRPNNQPQHF.

This clonotype was seen ten or more times. The genes are TRBV9 and TRBJ1-2; D gene uncertain. Germline values: CDR1 SGDLS, CDR2 YYNGEE. The CDR3 is 13 residues long. Trimming removed 0 bases at V and 6 bases at J, with 9 bases between. CDR3 in DNA: TGTGCCAGCAGCGTAGGCCTCGGGGATGGCTACACCTTC. It is translated as CASSVGLGDGYTF.

Regarding this clonotype: The conserved phenylalanine or tryptophan normally closing the CDR3 is absent here, so this likely arose from a read error. It is unclear where the CDR3 begins or ends on the DNA, so no DNA is shown, and the CDR3 is as TCRdb lists it. CDR3 sequence: CASSRGLVSGNTL. The chain is built from TRBV7-2 and TRBJ2-7; the D call TRBD2 from the table was never checked on the DNA. Germline CDR1 and CDR2: SGHTA and FQGNSA. The CDR3 sequence runs 13 residues, both termini included.

This clonotype was picked up one time. The rearrangement joins TRBV2 to TRBJ2-3; unclear D gene. Trimming took off 6 bases at V and 11 bases at J, with 21 bases between the two ends. Germline V lookup: CDR1 SNHLY, CDR2 FYNNEI. This CDR3 contains 14 residues. CDR3 sequence: CASRTRTDTDEQYF. CDR3 DNA: TGTGCCAGCAGGACACGTACTGACACAGACGAGCAGTATTTT.